This T cell receptor (beta chain) was sequenced in a study of CD8 T cells in ankylosing spondylitis. V dropped 1 base and J dropped 10 bases, with 16 bases sitting between them. The CDR3 covers 14 residues. The germline gives CDR1 MNHEY, CDR2 SVGAGI. TCRdb called the 5' RACE reads again in MiXCR, with one record for every CDR3 protein. The sample has 160,000 or so distinct CDR3 sequences, 9.8% seen once. The chain employs TRBV6-5 and TRBJ1-1; D is perhaps TRBD1 (5 bases). Sequencing was done on a sample of blood, either unsorted or a sorted T cell fraction (not recorded which). This sequence was found in a female donor with ankylosing spondylitis or in good health (not recorded which). CDR3 amino acids: CASSYLSGFPVAFF. The CDR3 DNA is TGTGCCAGCAGTTACTTGTCAGGGTTCCCTGTAGCTTTCTTT.